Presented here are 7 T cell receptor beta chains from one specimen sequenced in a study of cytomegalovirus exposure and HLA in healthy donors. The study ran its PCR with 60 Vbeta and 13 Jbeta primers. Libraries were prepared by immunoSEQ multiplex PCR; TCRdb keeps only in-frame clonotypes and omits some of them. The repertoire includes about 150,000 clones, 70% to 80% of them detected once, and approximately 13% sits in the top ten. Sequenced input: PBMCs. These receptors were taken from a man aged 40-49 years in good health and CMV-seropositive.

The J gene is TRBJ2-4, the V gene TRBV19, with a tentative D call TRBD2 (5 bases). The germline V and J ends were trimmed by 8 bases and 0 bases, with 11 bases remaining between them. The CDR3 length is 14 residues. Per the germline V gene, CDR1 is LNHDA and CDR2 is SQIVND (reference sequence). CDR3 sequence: CASAGLQAKNIQYF. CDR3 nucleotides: TGTGCCAGTGCCGGACTCCAAGCCAAAAACATTCAGTACTTC.

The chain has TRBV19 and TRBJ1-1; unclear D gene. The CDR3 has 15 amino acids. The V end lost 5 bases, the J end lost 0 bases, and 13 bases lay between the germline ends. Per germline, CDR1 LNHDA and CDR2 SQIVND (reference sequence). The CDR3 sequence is CASSPSGGLNTEAFF. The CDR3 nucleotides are TGTGCCAGTAGTCCCTCGGGAGGACTGAACACTGAAGCTTTCTTT.

Here the CDR3 DNA reads TGTGCCAGCACTTCGGGGTACTCAGGGGCATCTAGCACAGATACGCAGTATTTT. Its translation: CASTSGYSGASSTDTQYF. The rearrangement links TRBV28 to TRBJ2-3, with D tentatively TRBD1 (6 bases). The germline gives CDR1 MDHEN, CDR2 SYDVKM. Trimming left V 7 bases short and J 0 bases short, with 23 bases between. This CDR3 contains 18 residues.

CDR3 protein: CATGTGDQPQHF. CDR3 DNA: TGTGCCACTGGGACAGGCGATCAGCCCCAGCATTTT. V is TRBV2 and J is TRBJ1-5; 8 bases are a match to TRBD1. The CDR3 is made up of 12 amino acids. Losses at the gene ends were 10 bases for V and 5 bases for J; bases not matched to a gene: 4. Germline values: CDR1 SNHLY, CDR2 FYNNEI.

The CDR3 region has the DNA TGTGCCAGCAGCTTAAACGCGGGAAGCTCCTACAATGAGCAGTTCTTC. Translated: CASSLNAGSSYNEQFF. V gene TRBV7-3 combines with J gene TRBJ2-1, with a weak D call TRBD2 (6 bases). The CDR3 extends over 16 amino acids. The germline V and J ends were trimmed by 1 base and 0 bases, with 10 bases remaining between them. Germline V gene lookup returns CDR1 SGHTA and CDR2 FQGTGA.

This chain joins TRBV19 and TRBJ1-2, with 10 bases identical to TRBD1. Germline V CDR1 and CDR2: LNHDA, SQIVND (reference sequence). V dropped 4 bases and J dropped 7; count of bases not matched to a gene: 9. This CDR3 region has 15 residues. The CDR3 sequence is CASSRELTGGSGYTF. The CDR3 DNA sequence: TGTGCCAGTAGTAGAGAGTTGACAGGGGGCTCTGGCTACACCTTC.

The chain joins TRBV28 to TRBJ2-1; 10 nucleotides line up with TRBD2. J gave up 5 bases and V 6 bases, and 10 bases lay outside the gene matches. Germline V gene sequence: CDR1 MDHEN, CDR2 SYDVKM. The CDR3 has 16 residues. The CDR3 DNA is TGTGCCAGCAGATTCGGTATAGCGGGAGGCCACAATGAGCAGTTCTTC. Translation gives CASRFGIAGGHNEQFF.